This T cell receptor (beta chain) was sequenced in a study of OX40 agonist ivuxolimab in advanced cancers. As for the study in general: The dose-escalation cohort had hepatocellular carcinoma, melanoma, renal cell or head and neck cancer.

Clones were read by immunoSEQ multiplex PCR, and TCRdb kept only the in-frame ones, dropping some. In the table there are more than 55,000 clones, around 86% of which are singletons. The sample was CD4+ or CD8+ T cells sorted from blood, taken in a trial of the OX40 agonist ivuxolimab. The sequence was collected from an adult with an advanced solid tumor such as melanoma, head and neck, liver or kidney cancer.

CDR3 nucleotide sequence: TGTGCCAGCAGTGCTCTCCCCGGGCGCCAAGAGACCCAGTACTTC. Translated, it gives CASSALPGRQETQYF. This chain uses TRBV27 with TRBJ2-5; no reliable D call. V lost 5 bases to trimming and J lost 1 base, with 14 bases between them. Looked up from germline, CDR1 is MNHEY and CDR2 is SMNVEV (reference sequence). This CDR3 spans 15 amino acids.